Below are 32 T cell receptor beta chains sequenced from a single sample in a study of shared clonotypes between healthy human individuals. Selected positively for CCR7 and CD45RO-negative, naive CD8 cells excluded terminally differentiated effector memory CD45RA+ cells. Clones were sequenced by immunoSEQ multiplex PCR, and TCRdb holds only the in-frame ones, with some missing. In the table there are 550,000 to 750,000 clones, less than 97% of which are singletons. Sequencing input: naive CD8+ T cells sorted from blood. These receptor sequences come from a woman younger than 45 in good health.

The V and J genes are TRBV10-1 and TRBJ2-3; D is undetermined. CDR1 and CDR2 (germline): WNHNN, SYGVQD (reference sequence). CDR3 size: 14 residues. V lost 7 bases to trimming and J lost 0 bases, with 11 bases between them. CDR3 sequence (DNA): TGCGCCAGCATGGGGTCGACCAGCACAGATACGCAGTATTTT. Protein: CASMGSTSTDTQYF.

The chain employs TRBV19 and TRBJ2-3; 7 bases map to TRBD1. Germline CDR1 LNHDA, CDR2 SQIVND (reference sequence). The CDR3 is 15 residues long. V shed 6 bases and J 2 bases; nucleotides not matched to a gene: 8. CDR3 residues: CASRNRDSITDTQYF. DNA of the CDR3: TGTGCCAGTAGAAACCGGGACAGCATCACAGATACGCAGTATTTT.

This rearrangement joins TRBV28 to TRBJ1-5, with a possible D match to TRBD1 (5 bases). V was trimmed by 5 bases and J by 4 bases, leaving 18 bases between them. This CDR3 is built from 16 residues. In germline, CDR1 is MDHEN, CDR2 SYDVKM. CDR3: CASSAPPGSQNQPQHF. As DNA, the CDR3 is TGTGCCAGCAGTGCCCCCCCAGGGAGCCAGAATCAGCCCCAGCATTTT.

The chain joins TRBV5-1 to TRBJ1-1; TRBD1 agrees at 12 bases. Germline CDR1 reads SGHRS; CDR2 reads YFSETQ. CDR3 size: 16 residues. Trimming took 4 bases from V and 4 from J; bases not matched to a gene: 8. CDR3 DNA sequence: TGCGCCAGCAGCCCTGGGACAGGGGGCTTGGGCACTGAAGCTTTCTTT. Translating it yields CASSPGTGGLGTEAFF.

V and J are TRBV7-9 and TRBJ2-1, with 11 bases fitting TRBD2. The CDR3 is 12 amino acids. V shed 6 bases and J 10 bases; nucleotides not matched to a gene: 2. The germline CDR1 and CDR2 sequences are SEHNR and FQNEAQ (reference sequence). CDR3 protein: CASSRTSGEQFF. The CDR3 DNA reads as TGTGCCAGCAGTCGGACTAGCGGGGAGCAGTTCTTC. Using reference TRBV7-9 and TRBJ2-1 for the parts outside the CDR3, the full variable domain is DTGVSQNPRHKITKRGQNVTFRCDPISEHNRLYWYRQTLGQGPEFLTYFQNEAQLEKSRLLSDRFSAERPKGSFSTLEIQRTEQGDSAMYLCASSRTSGEQFFGPGTRLTVL.

CDR3 bases: TGTGCCAGCAGTCGGACTAGCGGGAGAAGTGAGCAGTTCTTC. This translates into CASSRTSGRSEQFF. The chain combines TRBV27 with TRBJ2-1; 13 positions match TRBD2. V was pared by 5 bases and J by 9 bases, with 4 bases of the junction left unmatched. The CDR3 sequence is 14 residues long. Germline CDR1 and CDR2: MNHEY and SMNVEV (reference sequence).

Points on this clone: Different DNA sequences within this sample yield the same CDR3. The CDR3: CASSFGLEQYF. As DNA, the CDR3 is TGTGCCAGCAGTTTTGGGCTCGAGCAGTACTTC. The V gene is TRBV27, the J gene TRBJ2-7; D unresolved. Germline V gene sequence: CDR1 MNHEY, CDR2 SMNVEV (reference sequence). This CDR3 has 11 amino acids. Trimming removed 3 bases at V and 6 bases at J, with 6 bases between.

Here the CDR3 reads CASSQITAGARVTEAFF. DNA of the CDR3: TGCGCCAGCAGCCAAATAACAGCAGGGGCAAGGGTGACTGAAGCTTTCTTT. J is TRBJ1-1 and V is TRBV4-1, with D possibly matching TRBD1 (6 bases). Trimming took off 2 bases at V and 5 bases at J, with 21 bases between the two ends. Germline lookup yields CDR1 MGHRA and CDR2 YSYEKL. The CDR3 is 17 residues long.

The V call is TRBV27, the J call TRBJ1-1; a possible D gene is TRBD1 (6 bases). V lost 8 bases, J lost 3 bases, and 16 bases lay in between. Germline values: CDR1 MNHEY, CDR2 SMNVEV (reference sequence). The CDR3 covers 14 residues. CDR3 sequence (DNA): TGTGCCAGCCAAGACAGGATCGTGGACACTGAAGCTTTCTTT. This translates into CASQDRIVDTEAFF.

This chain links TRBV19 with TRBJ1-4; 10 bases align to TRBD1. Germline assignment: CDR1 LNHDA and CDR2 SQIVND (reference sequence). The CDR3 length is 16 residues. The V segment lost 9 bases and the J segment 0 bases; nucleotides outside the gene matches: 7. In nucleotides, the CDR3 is TGTGCCAGCTCCGGGACAGGGGTTGCAACTAATGAAAAACTGTTTTTT. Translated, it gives CASSGTGVATNEKLFF.

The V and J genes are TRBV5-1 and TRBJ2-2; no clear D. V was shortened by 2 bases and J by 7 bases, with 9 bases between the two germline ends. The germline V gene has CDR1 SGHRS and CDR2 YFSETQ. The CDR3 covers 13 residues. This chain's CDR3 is CASSLLGNGELFF. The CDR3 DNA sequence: TGCGCCAGCAGCTTATTGGGTAACGGGGAGCTGTTTTTT. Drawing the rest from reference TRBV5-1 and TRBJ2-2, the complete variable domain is KAGVTQTPRYLIKTRGQQVTLSCSPISGHRSVSWYQQTPGQGLQFLFEYFSETQRNKGNFPGRFSGRQFSNSRSEMNVSTLELGDSALYLCASSLLGNGELFFGEGSRLTVL.

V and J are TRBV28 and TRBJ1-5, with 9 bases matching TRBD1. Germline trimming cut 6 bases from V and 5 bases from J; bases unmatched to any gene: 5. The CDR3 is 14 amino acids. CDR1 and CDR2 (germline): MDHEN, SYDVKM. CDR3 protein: CASRKRQGDQPQHF. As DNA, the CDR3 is TGTGCCAGCAGAAAGAGACAGGGGGATCAGCCCCAGCATTTT.

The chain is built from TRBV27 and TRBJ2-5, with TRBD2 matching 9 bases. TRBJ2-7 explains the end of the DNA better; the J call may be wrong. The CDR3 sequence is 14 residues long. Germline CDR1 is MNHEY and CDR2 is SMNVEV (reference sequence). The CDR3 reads CASSFLAGSYEQYF. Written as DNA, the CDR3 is TGTGCCAGCAGTTTTCTAGCGGGGTCCTACGAGCAGTACTTC.

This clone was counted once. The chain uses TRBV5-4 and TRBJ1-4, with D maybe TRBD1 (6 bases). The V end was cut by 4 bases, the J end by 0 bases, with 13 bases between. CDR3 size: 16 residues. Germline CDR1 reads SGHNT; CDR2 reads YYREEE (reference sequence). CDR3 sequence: CASSQGHPATNEKLFF. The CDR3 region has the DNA TGTGCCAGCAGCCAGGGACATCCTGCAACTAATGAAAAACTGTTTTTT.

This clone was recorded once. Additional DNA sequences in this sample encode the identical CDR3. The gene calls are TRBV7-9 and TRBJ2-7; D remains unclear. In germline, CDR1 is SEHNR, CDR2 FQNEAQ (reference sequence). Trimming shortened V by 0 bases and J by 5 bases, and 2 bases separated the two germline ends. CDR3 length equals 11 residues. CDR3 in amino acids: CASSLAHEQYF. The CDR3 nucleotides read TGTGCCAGCAGCTTAGCTCACGAGCAGTACTTC. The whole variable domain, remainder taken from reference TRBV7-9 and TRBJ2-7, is DTGVSQNPRHKITKRGQNVTFRCDPISEHNRLYWYRQTLGQGPEFLTYFQNEAQLEKSRLLSDRFSAERPKGSFSTLEIQRTEQGDSAMYLCASSLAHEQYFGPGTRLTVT.

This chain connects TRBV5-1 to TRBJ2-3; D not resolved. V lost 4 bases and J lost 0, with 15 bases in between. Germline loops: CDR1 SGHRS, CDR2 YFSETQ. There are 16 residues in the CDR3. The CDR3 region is CASSKYTTTSTDTQYF. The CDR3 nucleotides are TGCGCCAGCAGCAAATACACAACCACAAGCACAGATACGCAGTATTTT.

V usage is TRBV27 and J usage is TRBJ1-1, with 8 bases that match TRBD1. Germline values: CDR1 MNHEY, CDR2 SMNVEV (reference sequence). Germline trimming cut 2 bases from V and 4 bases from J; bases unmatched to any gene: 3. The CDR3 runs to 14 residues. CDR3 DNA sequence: TGTGCCAGCAGTTTAGCCGGGACAGGCACTGAAGCTTTCTTT. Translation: CASSLAGTGTEAFF.

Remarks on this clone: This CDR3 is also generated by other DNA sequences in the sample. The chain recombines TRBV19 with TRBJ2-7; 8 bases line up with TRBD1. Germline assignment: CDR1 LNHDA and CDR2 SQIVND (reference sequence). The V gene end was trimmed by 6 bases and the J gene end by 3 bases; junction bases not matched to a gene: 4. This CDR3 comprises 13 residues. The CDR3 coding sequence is TGTGCCAGTAGCCCCGGGACAGGCTACGAGCAGTACTTC. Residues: CASSPGTGYEQYF.

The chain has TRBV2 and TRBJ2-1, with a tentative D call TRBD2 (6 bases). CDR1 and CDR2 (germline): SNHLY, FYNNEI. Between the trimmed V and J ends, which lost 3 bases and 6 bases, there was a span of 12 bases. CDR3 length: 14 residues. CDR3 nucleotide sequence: TGTGCCAGCAGTGATACGCGGGGTAGCAATGAGCAGTTCTTC. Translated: CASSDTRGSNEQFF.

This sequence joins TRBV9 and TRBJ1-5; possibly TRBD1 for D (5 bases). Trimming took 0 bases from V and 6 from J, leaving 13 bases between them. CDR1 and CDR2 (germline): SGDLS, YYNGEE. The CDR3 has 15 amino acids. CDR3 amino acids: CASSVEGNVGQPQHF. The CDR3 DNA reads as TGTGCCAGCAGCGTAGAGGGGAATGTGGGTCAGCCCCAGCATTTT. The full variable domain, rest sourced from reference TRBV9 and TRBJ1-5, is DSGVTQTPKHLITATGQRVTLRCSPRSGDLSVYWYQQSLDQGLQFLIQYYNGEERAKGNILERFSAQQFPDLHSELNLSSLELGDSALYFCASSVEGNVGQPQHFGDGTRLSIL.

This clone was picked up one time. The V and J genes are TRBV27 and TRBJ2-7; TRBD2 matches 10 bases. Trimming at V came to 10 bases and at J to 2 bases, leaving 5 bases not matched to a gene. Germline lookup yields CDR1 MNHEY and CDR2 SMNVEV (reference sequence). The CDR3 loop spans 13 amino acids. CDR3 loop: CATGLAETYEQYF. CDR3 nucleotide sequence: TGTGCCACCGGACTAGCGGAAACCTACGAGCAGTACTTC.

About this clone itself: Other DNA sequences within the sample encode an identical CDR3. CDR3 in amino acids: CASSIVPGSYNEQFF. The CDR3 DNA reads as TGTGCCAGTAGTATAGTCCCAGGCTCCTACAATGAGCAGTTCTTC. The chain combines TRBV19 with TRBJ2-1; D unclear. Per germline, CDR1 LNHDA and CDR2 SQIVND (reference sequence). V was trimmed by 1 base and J by 0 bases, leaving 7 bases between them. The CDR3 length is 15 residues. Complete variable domain (other parts from reference TRBV19 and TRBJ2-1): DGGITQSPKYLFRKEGQNVTLSCEQNLNHDAMYWYRQDPGQGLRLIYYSQIVNDFQKGDIAEGYSVSREKKESFPLTVTSAQKNPTAFYLCASSIVPGSYNEQFFGPGTRLTVL.

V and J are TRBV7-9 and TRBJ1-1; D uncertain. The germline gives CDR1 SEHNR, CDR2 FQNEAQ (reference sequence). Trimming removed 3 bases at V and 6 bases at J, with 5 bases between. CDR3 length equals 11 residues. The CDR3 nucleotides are TGTGCCAGCAGCTTGATCCCTGAAGCTTTCTTT. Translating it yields CASSLIPEAFF.

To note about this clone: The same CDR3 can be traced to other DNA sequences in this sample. The CDR3 spells CASRPGGTGELFF. The CDR3 nucleotides are TGTGCCAGCAGACCCGGTGGGACCGGGGAGCTGTTTTTT. The genes are TRBV27 and TRBJ2-2, with D uncertain. The germline CDR1 and CDR2 sequences are MNHEY and SMNVEV (reference sequence). The V gene lost 6 bases and the J gene lost 5 bases, with 10 bases spanning the gap. This CDR3 is 13 amino acids long.

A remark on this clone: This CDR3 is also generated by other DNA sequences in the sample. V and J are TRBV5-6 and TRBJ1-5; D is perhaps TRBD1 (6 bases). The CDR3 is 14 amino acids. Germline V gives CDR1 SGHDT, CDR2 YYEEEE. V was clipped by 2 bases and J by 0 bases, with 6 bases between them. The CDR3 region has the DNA TGTGCCAGCAGCTTAGGGGGTAGCAATCAGCCCCAGCATTTT. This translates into CASSLGGSNQPQHF. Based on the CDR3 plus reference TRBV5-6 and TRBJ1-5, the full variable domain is DAGVTQSPTHLIKTRGQQVTLRCSPKSGHDTVSWYQQALGQGPQFIFQYYEEEERQRGNFPDRFSGHQFPNYSSELNVNALLLGDSALYLCASSLGGSNQPQHFGDGTRLSIL.

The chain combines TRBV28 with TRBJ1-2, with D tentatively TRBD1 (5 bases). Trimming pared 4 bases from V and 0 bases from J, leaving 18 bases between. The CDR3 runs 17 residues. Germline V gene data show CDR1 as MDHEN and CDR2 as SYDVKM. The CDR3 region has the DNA TGTGCCAGCAGTTCCCCTCGGGTGGGGACCCCTAACTATGGCTACACCTTC. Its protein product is CASSSPRVGTPNYGYTF.

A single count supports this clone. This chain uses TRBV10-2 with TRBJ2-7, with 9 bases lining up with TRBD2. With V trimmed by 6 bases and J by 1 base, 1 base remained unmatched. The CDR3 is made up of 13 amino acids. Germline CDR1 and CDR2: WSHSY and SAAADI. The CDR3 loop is CASRTSGSYEQYF. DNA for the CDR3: TGCGCCAGCAGGACTAGCGGATCCTACGAGCAGTACTTC.

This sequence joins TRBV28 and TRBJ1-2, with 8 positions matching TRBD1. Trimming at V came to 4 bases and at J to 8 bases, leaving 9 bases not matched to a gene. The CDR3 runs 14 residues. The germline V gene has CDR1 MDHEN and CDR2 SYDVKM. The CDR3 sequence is CASSSYRGLWGYTF. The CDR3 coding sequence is TGTGCCAGCAGTTCTTACAGGGGGTTATGGGGCTACACCTTC.

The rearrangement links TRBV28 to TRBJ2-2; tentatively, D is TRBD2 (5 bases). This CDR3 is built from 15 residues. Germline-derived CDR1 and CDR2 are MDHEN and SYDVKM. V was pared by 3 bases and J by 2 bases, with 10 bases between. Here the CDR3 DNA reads TGTGCCAGCAGTTTCAATACGGGAAACACCGGGGAGCTGTTTTTT. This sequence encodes CASSFNTGNTGELFF.

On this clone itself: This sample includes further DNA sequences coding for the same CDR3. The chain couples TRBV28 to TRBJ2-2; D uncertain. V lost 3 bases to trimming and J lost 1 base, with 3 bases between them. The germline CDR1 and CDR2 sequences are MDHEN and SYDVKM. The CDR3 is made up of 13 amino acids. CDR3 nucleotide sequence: TGTGCCAGCAGTTTTCTGAACACCGGGGAGCTGTTTTTT. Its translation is CASSFLNTGELFF.

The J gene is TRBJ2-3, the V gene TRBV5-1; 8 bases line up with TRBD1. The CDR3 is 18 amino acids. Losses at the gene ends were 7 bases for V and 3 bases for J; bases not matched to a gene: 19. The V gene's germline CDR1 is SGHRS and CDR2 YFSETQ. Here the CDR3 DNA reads TGCGCCAGCGGTTTCAGGGGGCTCGGGACAACACCTACAGATACGCAGTATTTT. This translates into CASGFRGLGTTPTDTQYF.

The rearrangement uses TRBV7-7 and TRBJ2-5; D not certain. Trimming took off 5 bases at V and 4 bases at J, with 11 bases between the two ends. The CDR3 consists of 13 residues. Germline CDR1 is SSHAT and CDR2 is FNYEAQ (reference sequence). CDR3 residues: CASSTHRGETQYF. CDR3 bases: TGTGCCAGCAGCACCCACAGAGGAGAGACCCAGTACTTC. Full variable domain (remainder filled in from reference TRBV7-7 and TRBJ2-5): GAGVSQSPRYKVTKRGQDVTLRCDPISSHATLYWYQQALGQGPEFLTYFNYEAQPDKSGLPSDRFSAERPEGSISTLTIQRTEQRDSAMYRCASSTHRGETQYFGPGTRLLVL.